A single sample gave rise to the 30 T cell receptor beta chains below, sequenced in a study of CXCR3-negative and CXCR3-positive naive CD8 T cells. Study-wide findings and caveats: When CXCR3-positive naive cells were set against CXCR3-negative naive cells, the former had more hydrophobic TRB CDR3s.

The authors made the TRB cDNA libraries by 5' RACE using UMI labels. TCRdb reworked the 5' RACE reads into one entry per CDR3 protein, no DNA. The table counts about 150,000 distinct CDR3 sequences; about 0.48% lies in the top ten. For these TCRs, the target antigens are not known. Material for sequencing was naive CXCR3+ CD8+ T cells from blood. Sample subset: CD45RO-CCR7+CD27+CD95- naive CD8+ T cells expressing CXCR3 (TNR3+). All receptors derive from a human donor in good health. Some clones in this sample may be carry-over from other donors' samples.

The rearrangement uses TRBV7-9 and TRBJ2-5. CDR1 and CDR2 (germline): SEHNR, FQNEAQ (reference sequence). This CDR3 contains 15 residues. CDR3 amino acids: CASSLADTNQETQYF.

The rearrangement links TRBV24-1 to TRBJ1-5; TCRdb designates TRBD1, a call that cannot be tested without DNA. This CDR3 comprises 14 residues. Germline CDR1 is KGHDR and CDR2 is SFDVKD. The CDR3 here is CATSDRGQSQPQHF.

The chain has TRBV15 and TRBJ2-5; lacking DNA, the TRBD2 call made by TCRdb goes unchecked. The germline V gene has CDR1 LNHNV and CDR2 YYDKDF (reference sequence). The CDR3 consists of 17 residues. The CDR3 sequence is CATSKQFCGRAKETQYF.

This chain uses TRBV21-1 with TRBJ1-3. TRBV21-1 is a pseudogene locus. The CDR3 is 16 residues long. The chain's CDR3 is CASSQRWGSSGNTIYF.

The rearrangement uses TRBV7-9 and TRBJ2-5; the TRBD2 assignment by TCRdb is unverifiable without DNA. The CDR3 totals 18 residues. The germline CDR1 and CDR2 sequences are SEHNR and FQNEAQ (reference sequence). The CDR3 loop is CASSTLRLAAGGMKTQYF.

The rearrangement links TRBV6-5 to TRBJ2-1; TCRdb's assignment of TRBD2 cannot be checked, as there is no DNA. Germline V CDR1 and CDR2: MNHEY, SVGAGI. The CDR3 has 15 residues. Here the CDR3 reads CASSLGGAITREQFF.

The genes are TRBV3-1 and TRBJ2-2; there is no DNA to check the TCRdb D call of TRBD1. CDR1 LGHDT and CDR2 YNNKEL come from the germline V gene (reference sequence). The CDR3 runs 15 residues. The chain's CDR3 is CASSQDRGLGGELFF.

V and J are TRBV7-9 and TRBJ2-7; without DNA, the TCRdb call of TRBD1 cannot be checked. The germline CDR1 and CDR2 sequences are SEHNR and FQNEAQ (reference sequence). This CDR3 comprises 15 residues. CDR3 in amino acids: CASSSGQGTTYEQYF.

The chain joins TRBV9 to TRBJ2-5; TCRdb lists TRBD2, though no DNA is available to test this call. The CDR3 spans 15 residues. Germline V lookup: CDR1 SGDLS, CDR2 YYNGEE. The CDR3: CASSVGSGGQETQYF.

The chain uses TRBV7-2 and TRBJ2-7; no DNA is available, so the TRBD1 call from TCRdb remains unchecked. This CDR3 comprises 12 residues. CDR1 is SGHTA and CDR2 is FQGNSA in the germline V gene. This chain's CDR3 is CASTPVSYEQYF.

The chain links TRBV28 to TRBJ2-7; without DNA, the TCRdb call of TRBD1 cannot be checked. CDR1 MDHEN and CDR2 SYDVKM come from the germline V gene. This CDR3 is built from 12 residues. Here the CDR3 reads CASSWTDYEQYF.

This rearrangement joins TRBV11-2 to TRBJ2-5; the D call of TRBD1 rests on TCRdb alone, since no DNA is present to check it. This CDR3 is built from 16 residues. Germline V gene data show CDR1 as SGHAT and CDR2 as FQNNGV. The CDR3 loop reads CASSLGSTGLRETQYF. The entire variable domain, with the rest obtained from reference TRBV11-2 and TRBJ2-5, is as follows: EAGVAQSPRYKIIEKRQSVAFWCNPISGHATLYWYQQILGQGPKLLIQFQNNGVVDDSQLPKDRFSAERLKGVDSTLKIQPAKLEDSAVYLCASSLGSTGLRETQYFGPGTRLLVL.

The genes are TRBV14 and TRBJ2-1. The germline V gene encodes CDR1 SGHDN and CDR2 FVKESK. CDR3 length equals 16 residues. The CDR3 here is CASSQDDEPSYNEQFF. Supplemented by reference TRBV14 and TRBJ2-1, the full variable domain reads EAGVTQFPSHSVIEKGQTVTLRCDPISGHDNLYWYRRVMGKEIKFLLHFVKESKQDESGMPNNRFLAERTGGTYSTLKVQPAELEDSGVYFCASSQDDEPSYNEQFFGPGTRLTVL.

This chain links TRBV12-3 or TRBV12-4 with TRBJ2-7; TCRdb picks TRBD2, but there is no DNA to check that call. The CDR3 extends over 15 amino acids. The CDR3 sequence is CASSLSGGDSYEQYF.

The V call is TRBV15, the J call TRBJ2-1; TCRdb gives TRBD2 as the D gene, but with no DNA this cannot be confirmed. The CDR3 consists of 16 residues. Germline lookup yields CDR1 LNHNV and CDR2 YYDKDF (reference sequence). The CDR3 region is CATSSGRRERYNEQFF.

CDR3 in amino acids: CASSGQTFNQPQRF. The chain employs TRBV12-3 or TRBV12-4 and TRBJ1-5; the TCRdb call, TRBD1, lacks DNA for checking. This CDR3 region has 14 residues.

The genes are TRBV7-6 and TRBJ2-7; absent DNA, TCRdb's TRBD2 call cannot be checked. Germline CDR1 reads SGHVS; CDR2 reads FNYEAQ. The CDR3 is 17 amino acids. The CDR3 reads CASSSKADVTSAYEQYF.

The chain combines TRBV7-8 with TRBJ2-5. This CDR3 has 12 residues. Germline values: CDR1 SGHVS, CDR2 FQNEAQ. The CDR3 spells CASSPKKETQYF.

This chain uses TRBV7-2 with TRBJ1-1. Germline-derived CDR1 and CDR2 are SGHTA and FQGNSA. This CDR3 is 11 amino acids long. The CDR3: CASSLMAEAFF.

V and J are TRBV20-1 and TRBJ2-7; the TRBD2 assignment by TCRdb is unverifiable without DNA. The length of the CDR3 is 15 residues. Germline CDR1 DFQATT, CDR2 SNEGSKA (reference sequence). The CDR3 protein is CSAREVLAGAHEQYF.

This sequence joins TRBV20-1 and TRBJ2-7; the TRBD2 assignment by TCRdb is unverifiable without DNA. This CDR3 contains 15 residues. Germline V gives CDR1 DFQATT, CDR2 SNEGSKA (reference sequence). CDR3 protein: CSARETSGSSYEQYF.

This chain uses TRBV6-2 or TRBV6-3 with TRBJ1-4; TCRdb reports TRBD1, a call that lacks DNA to check it against. Looked up from germline, CDR1 is MNHEY and CDR2 is SVGEGT. The CDR3 loop spans 15 amino acids. The CDR3 spells CASSQGYATNEKLFF.

The chain recombines TRBV12-3 or TRBV12-4 with TRBJ2-7; TCRdb names TRBD2, which stays unverified in the absence of DNA. CDR3 length equals 16 residues. The CDR3 reads CASSWLTSGSFYEQYF.

The rearrangement uses TRBV3-1 and TRBJ2-3; TCRdb indicates TRBD2, and absent DNA this call remains unverified. CDR1 is LGHDT, CDR2 YNNKEL, per germline (reference sequence). The CDR3 contains 15 residues. This CDR3 is CASSQGTSTTDTQYF.

V gene TRBV3-1 combines with J gene TRBJ2-1; there is no DNA to check the TCRdb D call of TRBD2. The CDR3 extends over 18 amino acids. Germline-derived CDR1 and CDR2 are LGHDT and YNNKEL (reference sequence). CDR3 protein: CASSQDYGLAGKYNEQFF.

The chain combines TRBV4-1 with TRBJ1-5; as DNA is missing, the TRBD1 call by TCRdb cannot be tested. This CDR3 spans 15 amino acids. Looked up from germline, CDR1 is MGHRA and CDR2 is YSYEKL. CDR3 sequence: CASSQEDRDNQPQHF.

The chain employs TRBV25-1 and TRBJ1-2. The germline gives CDR1 MGHDK, CDR2 SYGVNS. CDR3 length equals 15 residues. Here the CDR3 reads CASSVTWPPGGGYTF.

The chain links TRBV28 to TRBJ2-3; TCRdb lists TRBD2, though no DNA is available to test this call. Looked up from germline, CDR1 is MDHEN and CDR2 is SYDVKM. This CDR3 has 16 amino acids. CDR3 amino acids: CASSFLPSSYTDTQYF.

The V gene is TRBV28, the J gene TRBJ2-7; TCRdb reports TRBD1, a call that lacks DNA to check it against. Looked up from germline, CDR1 is MDHEN and CDR2 is SYDVKM. The CDR3 runs 14 residues. The CDR3 sequence is CASSSRQGAGEQYF.

The chain carries TRBV12-3 or TRBV12-4 and TRBJ2-7; TCRdb designates TRBD1, a call that cannot be tested without DNA. This CDR3 region has 15 residues. CDR3: CASTWGGPSSYEQYF.